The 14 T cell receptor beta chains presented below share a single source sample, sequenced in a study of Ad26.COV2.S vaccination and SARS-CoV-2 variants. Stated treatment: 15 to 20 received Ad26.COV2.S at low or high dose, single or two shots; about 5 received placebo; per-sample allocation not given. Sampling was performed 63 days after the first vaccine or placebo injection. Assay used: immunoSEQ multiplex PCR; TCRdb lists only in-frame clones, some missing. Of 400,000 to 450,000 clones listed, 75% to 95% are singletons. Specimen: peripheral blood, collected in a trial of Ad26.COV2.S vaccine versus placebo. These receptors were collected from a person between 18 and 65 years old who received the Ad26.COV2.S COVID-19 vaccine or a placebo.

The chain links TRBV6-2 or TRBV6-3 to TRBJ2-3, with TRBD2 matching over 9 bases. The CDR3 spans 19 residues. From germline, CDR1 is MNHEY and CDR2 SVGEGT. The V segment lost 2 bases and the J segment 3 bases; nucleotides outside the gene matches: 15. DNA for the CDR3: TGTGCCAGCAGTTACCGCCCCTCGTATTTAGCGGGAGAAACAGATACGCAGTATTTT. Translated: CASSYRPSYLAGETDTQYF.

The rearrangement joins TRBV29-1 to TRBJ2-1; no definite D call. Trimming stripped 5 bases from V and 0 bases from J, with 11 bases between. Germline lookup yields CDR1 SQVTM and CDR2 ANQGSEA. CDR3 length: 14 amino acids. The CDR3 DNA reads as TGCAGCGTTACCCAGGTGGACTCCTACAATGAGCAGTTCTTC. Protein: CSVTQVDSYNEQFF.

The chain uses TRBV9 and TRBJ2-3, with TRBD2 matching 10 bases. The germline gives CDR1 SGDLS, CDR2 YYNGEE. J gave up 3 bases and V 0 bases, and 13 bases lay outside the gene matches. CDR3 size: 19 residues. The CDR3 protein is CASSVAAGGPLVMTDTQYF. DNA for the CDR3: TGTGCCAGCAGCGTAGCAGCGGGAGGGCCACTCGTGATGACAGATACGCAGTATTTT.

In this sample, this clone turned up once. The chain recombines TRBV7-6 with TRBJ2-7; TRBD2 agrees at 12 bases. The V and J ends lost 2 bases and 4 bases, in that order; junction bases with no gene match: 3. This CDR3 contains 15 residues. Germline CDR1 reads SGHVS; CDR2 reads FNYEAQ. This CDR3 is CASSLTTSGSYEQYF. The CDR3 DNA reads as TGTGCCAGCAGCTTAACGACTAGCGGGAGTTACGAGCAGTACTTC.

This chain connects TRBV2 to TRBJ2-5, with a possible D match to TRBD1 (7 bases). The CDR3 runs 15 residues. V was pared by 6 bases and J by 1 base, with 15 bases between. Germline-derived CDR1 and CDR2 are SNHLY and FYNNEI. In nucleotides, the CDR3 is TGTGCCAGCAGGAAGGCAGGGGGAGGCCAAGAGACCCAGTACTTC. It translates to CASRKAGGGQETQYF.

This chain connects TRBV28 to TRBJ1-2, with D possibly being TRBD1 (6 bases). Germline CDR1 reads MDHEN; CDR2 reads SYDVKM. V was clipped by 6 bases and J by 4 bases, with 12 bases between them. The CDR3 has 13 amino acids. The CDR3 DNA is TGTGCCAGCAGAAAACAGGGTAGCTATGGCTACACCTTC. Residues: CASRKQGSYGYTF.

Here the CDR3 DNA reads TGCAGCGTTGATACCGGGGTTGGAACTAATGAAAAACTGTTTTTT. Translated: CSVDTGVGTNEKLFF. The J gene is TRBJ1-4, the V gene TRBV29-1, with D unresolved. V gave up 3 bases and J gave up 1 base, with 12 bases separating them. The CDR3 loop spans 15 amino acids. Per germline, CDR1 SQVTM and CDR2 ANQGSEA.

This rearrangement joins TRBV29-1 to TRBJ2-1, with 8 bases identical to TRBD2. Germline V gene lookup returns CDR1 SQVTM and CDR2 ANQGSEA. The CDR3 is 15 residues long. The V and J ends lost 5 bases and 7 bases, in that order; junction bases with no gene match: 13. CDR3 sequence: CSVTKRTSGRNEQFF. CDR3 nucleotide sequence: TGCAGCGTTACGAAGCGTACTAGCGGTAGAAATGAGCAGTTCTTC.

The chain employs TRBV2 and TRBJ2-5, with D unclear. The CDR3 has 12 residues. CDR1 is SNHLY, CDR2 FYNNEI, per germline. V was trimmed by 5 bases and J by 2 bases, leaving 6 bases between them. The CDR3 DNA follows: TGTGCCAGCAGTCCAGTACAAGAGACCCAGTACTTC. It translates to CASSPVQETQYF.

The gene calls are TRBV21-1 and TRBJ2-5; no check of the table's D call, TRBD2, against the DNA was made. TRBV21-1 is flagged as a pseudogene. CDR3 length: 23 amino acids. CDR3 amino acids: CASSKAPGQSHGTSGRTQETQYF. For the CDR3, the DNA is TGTGCCAGCAGCAAAGCGCCGGGACAGAGCCACGGGACTAGCGGGAGGACCCAAGAGACCCAGTACTTC.

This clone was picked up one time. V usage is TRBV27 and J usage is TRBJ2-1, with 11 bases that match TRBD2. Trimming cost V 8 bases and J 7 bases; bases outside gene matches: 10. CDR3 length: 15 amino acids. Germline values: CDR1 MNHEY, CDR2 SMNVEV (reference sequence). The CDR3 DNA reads TGTGCCAGCTCCCTTATGACTAGCGGGACAAATGAGCAGTTCTTC. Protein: CASSLMTSGTNEQFF.

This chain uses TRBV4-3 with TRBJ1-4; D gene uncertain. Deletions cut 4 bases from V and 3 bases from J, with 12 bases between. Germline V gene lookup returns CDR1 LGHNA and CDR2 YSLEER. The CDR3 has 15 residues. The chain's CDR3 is CASSPVGWANEKLFF. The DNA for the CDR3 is TGCGCCAGCAGCCCTGTGGGGTGGGCTAATGAAAAACTGTTTTTT.

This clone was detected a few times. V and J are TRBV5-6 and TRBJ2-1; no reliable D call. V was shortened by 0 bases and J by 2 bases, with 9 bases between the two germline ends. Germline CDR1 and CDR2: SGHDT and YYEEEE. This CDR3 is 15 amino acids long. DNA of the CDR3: TGTGCCAGCAGCTTGGCAACTACCCCCTACAATGAGCAGTTCTTC. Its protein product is CASSLATTPYNEQFF.

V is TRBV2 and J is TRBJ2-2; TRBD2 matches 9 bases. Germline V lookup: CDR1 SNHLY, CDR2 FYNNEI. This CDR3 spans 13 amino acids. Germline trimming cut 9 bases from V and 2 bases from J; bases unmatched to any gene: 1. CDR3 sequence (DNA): TGTGCCAGAGCGGGAGGCAACACCGGGGAGCTGTTTTTT. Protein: CARAGGNTGELFF.